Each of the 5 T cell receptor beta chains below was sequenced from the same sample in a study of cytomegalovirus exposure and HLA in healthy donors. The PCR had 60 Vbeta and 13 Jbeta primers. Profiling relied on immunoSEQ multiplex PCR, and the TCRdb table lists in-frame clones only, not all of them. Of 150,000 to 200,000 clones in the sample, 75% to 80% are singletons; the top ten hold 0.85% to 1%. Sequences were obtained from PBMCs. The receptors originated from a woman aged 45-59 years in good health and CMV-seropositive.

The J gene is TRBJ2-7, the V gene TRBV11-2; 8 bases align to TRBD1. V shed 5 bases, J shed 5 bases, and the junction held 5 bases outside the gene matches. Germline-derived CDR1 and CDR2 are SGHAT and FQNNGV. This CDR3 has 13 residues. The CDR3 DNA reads TGTGCCAGCAGCCAGGACAGGGAGGACGAGCAGTACTTC. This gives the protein CASSQDREDEQYF.

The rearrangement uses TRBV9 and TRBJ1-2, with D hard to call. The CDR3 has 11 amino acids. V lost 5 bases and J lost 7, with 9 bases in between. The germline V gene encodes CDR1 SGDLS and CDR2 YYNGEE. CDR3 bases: TGTGCCAGCAGGACGGGTGCTGGCTACACCTTC. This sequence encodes CASRTGAGYTF. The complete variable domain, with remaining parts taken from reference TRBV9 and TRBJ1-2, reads DSGVTQTPKHLITATGQRVTLRCSPRSGDLSVYWYQQSLDQGLQFLIQYYNGEERAKGNILERFSAQQFPDLHSELNLSSLELGDSALYFCASRTGAGYTFGSGTRLTVV.

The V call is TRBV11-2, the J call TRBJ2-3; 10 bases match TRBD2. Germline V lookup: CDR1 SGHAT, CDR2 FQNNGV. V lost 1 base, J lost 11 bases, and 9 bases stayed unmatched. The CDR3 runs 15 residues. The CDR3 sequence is CASSLVAGGPGVQYF. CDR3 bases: TGTGCCAGCAGCTTAGTAGCGGGAGGCCCCGGGGTGCAGTATTTT.

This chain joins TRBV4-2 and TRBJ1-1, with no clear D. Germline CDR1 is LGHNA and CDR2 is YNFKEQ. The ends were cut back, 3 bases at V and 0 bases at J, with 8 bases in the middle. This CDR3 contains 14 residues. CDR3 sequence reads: CASSHFGVNTEAFF. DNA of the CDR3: TGTGCCAGCAGCCATTTCGGGGTGAACACTGAAGCTTTCTTT.

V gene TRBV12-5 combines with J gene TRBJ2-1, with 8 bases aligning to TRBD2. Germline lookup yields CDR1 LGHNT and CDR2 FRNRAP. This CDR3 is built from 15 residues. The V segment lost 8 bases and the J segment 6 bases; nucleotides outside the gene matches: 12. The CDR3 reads CASRIAGLGGNEQFF. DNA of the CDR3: TGTGCTAGTCGTATAGCGGGATTAGGTGGCAATGAGCAGTTCTTC.